These 4 T cell receptor beta chains came from one sample sequenced in a study of shared clonotypes between healthy human individuals. Generated by immunoSEQ multiplex PCR, the TCRdb table keeps only in-frame clones and is missing some. The sample records approximately 740,000 clones, roughly 70% being singletons. The sequenced material came from memory CD4+ T cells sorted from blood. Subset indicated: CD45RA-negative fraction. The receptors shown here come from a woman aged 25-40 years in good health.

The chain combines TRBV2 with TRBJ2-7, with D tentatively TRBD1 or TRBD2 (5 bases each). CDR1 and CDR2 from the germline V gene are SNHLY and FYNNEI. Trimming pared 4 bases from V and 3 bases from J, leaving 16 bases between. The CDR3 totals 15 residues. Written as DNA, the CDR3 is TGTGCCAGCAGTGGGGGACGCCTAGGGAGCTACGAGCAGTACTTC. Protein product: CASSGGRLGSYEQYF. The entire variable domain, with the rest obtained from reference TRBV2 and TRBJ2-7, is as follows: EPEVTQTPSHQVTQMGQEVILRCVPISNHLYFYWYRQILGQKVEFLVSFYNNEISEKSEIFDDQFSVERPDGSNFTLKIRSTKLEDSAMYFCASSGGRLGSYEQYFGPGTRLTVT.

The rearrangement joins TRBV7-2 to TRBJ2-2; perhaps D is TRBD1 or TRBD2 (5 bases each). V lost 4 bases and J 4 bases, leaving 10 bases between the germline ends. The CDR3 spans 14 residues. Germline V gives CDR1 SGHTA, CDR2 FQGNSA. The CDR3 nucleotides are TGTGCCAGCAGCTCTCAGGGACCCACCGGGGAGCTGTTTTTT. Protein: CASSSQGPTGELFF.

The chain couples TRBV9 to TRBJ1-1; no definite D call. The CDR3 is 13 amino acids. Trimming removed 1 base at V and 13 bases at J, with 17 bases between. Looked up from germline, CDR1 is SGDLS and CDR2 is YYNGEE. CDR3 sequence: CASSVLETGLVFF. CDR3 nucleotides: TGTGCCAGCAGCGTACTTGAGACGGGCCTCGTTTTCTTT. The full variable domain, with the rest looked up from reference TRBV9 and TRBJ1-1, is DSGVTQTPKHLITATGQRVTLRCSPRSGDLSVYWYQQSLDQGLQFLIQYYNGEERAKGNILERFSAQQFPDLHSELNLSSLELGDSALYFCASSVLETGLVFFGQGTRLTVV.

This clone was found a few times. Other nucleotide sequences in the sample specify the same CDR3. The chain combines TRBV27 with TRBJ1-2, with D possibly TRBD1 on 5 matching bases. Trimming cost V 6 bases and J 2 bases, with 7 bases left between them. The CDR3 sequence is 12 residues long. CDR1 and CDR2 (germline): MNHEY, SMNVEV (reference sequence). The DNA of the CDR3 is TGTGCCAGCAGGACAGCCAACTATGGCTACACCTTC. Translated: CASRTANYGYTF.